Below, 30 T cell receptor beta chains from the same sample are listed, as sequenced in a study of cytomegalovirus exposure and HLA in healthy donors. PCR amplification relied on 60 Vbeta primers (plus 13 Jbeta primers). Assay: immunoSEQ multiplex PCR; the TCRdb copy retains only in-frame clones and omits some. Of fewer than 250,000 clones in the sample, approximately 88% were seen once. The sequencing sample was made of PBMCs. The receptors stem from a boy between 2 and 15 years old in good health and CMV-seronegative.

This chain connects TRBV6-1 to TRBJ2-1; 13 bases map to TRBD2. The germline V gene encodes CDR1 MNHNS and CDR2 SASEGT. Trimming at V came to 8 bases and at J to 8 bases, leaving 6 bases not matched to a gene. The CDR3 consists of 14 residues. In nucleotides, the CDR3 is TGTGCCAGCCCCGGGACTAGCGGGACGGATGAGCAGTTCTTC. This sequence encodes CASPGTSGTDEQFF.

The rearrangement links TRBV30 to TRBJ1-2, with TRBD1 matching over 7 bases. In germline, CDR1 is GTSNPN, CDR2 SVGIG (reference sequence). The CDR3 sequence is 12 residues long. With V trimmed by 4 bases and J by 7 bases, 6 bases remained unmatched. CDR3 sequence (DNA): TGTGCCTGGACCTTCGACAGGGTTGGCTACACCTTC. Amino acids: CAWTFDRVGYTF. The full variable domain, in which reference TRBV30 and TRBJ1-2 provide the parts outside the CDR3, is SQTIHQWPATLVQPVGSPLSLECTVEGTSNPNLYWYRQAAGRGLQLLFYSVGIGQISSEVPQNLSASRPQDRQFILSSKKLLLSDSGFYLCAWTFDRVGYTFGSGTRLTVV.

The gene calls are TRBV5-6 and TRBJ2-7, with a weak D call TRBD1 (6 bases). The CDR3 sequence is 16 residues long. Trimming removed 4 bases from V and 4 bases from J, with 21 bases in between. Germline V gene sequence: CDR1 SGHDT, CDR2 YYEEEE. CDR3: CASSRGWDIKSYEQYF. CDR3 in DNA: TGTGCCAGCAGCCGCGGGTGGGACATCAAAAGTTACGAGCAGTACTTC.

CDR3 residues: CASSGRLLDTYEQYF. Written as DNA, the CDR3 is TGTGCCAGCAGTGGCCGACTTCTCGATACCTACGAGCAGTACTTC. The V and J genes are TRBV6-5 and TRBJ2-7; no reliable D call. V lost 5 bases to trimming and J lost 2 bases, with 16 bases between them. The CDR3 extends over 15 amino acids. CDR1 MNHEY and CDR2 SVGAGI come from the germline V gene.

The V gene is TRBV4-1, the J gene TRBJ2-6; 7 nucleotides align to TRBD2. In germline, CDR1 is MGHRA, CDR2 YSYEKL. V lost 0 bases, J lost 0 bases, and 11 bases stayed unmatched. The CDR3 is 20 amino acids. CDR3 nucleotide sequence: TGCGCCAGCAGCCAAGAACGGGTAGCGGGCTCAAGCTCTGGGGCCAACGTCCTGACTTTC. Amino acid sequence: CASSQERVAGSSSGANVLTF.

The rearrangement links TRBV9 to TRBJ2-5, with 8 bases identical to TRBD2. The J segment lost 7 bases and the V segment lost 4 bases, leaving 9 bases of the junction unmatched. From germline, CDR1 is SGDLS and CDR2 YYNGEE. This CDR3 is built from 14 residues. The CDR3 loop is CASSPGGGGLTQYF. The CDR3, as DNA: TGTGCCAGCAGCCCCGGGGGGGGCGGGCTGACCCAGTACTTC.

The chain joins TRBV2 to TRBJ1-1, with D possibly TRBD1 on 6 matching bases. CDR3 length: 17 amino acids. Germline V gene lookup returns CDR1 SNHLY and CDR2 FYNNEI. V was shortened by 6 bases and J by 0 bases, with 20 bases between the two germline ends. DNA of the CDR3: TGTGCCAGCAGGCGGAGGGGAGGGGGTGGGATGAACACTGAAGCTTTCTTT. Translation: CASRRRGGGGMNTEAFF.

The chain combines TRBV6-1 with TRBJ1-5; D is ambiguous. This CDR3 is 13 amino acids long. Germline V lookup: CDR1 MNHNS, CDR2 SASEGT. With 1 base removed from V and 6 bases from J, the gap between germline ends came to 7 bases. CDR3 in DNA: TGTGCCAGCAGTGAAGGGAGGGTTCAGCCCCAGCATTTT. Translated, it gives CASSEGRVQPQHF.

The rearrangement joins TRBV7-6 to TRBJ2-1, with D possibly TRBD2 on 5 matching bases. This CDR3 region has 11 residues. The germline gives CDR1 SGHVS, CDR2 FNYEAQ. Trimming took off 2 bases at V and 15 bases at J, with 11 bases between the two ends. The CDR3 DNA reads as TGTGCCAGCAGCTTATCCCGAGGGTGGTTCTTC. Residues: CASSLSRGWFF.

This chain links TRBV6-1 with TRBJ2-3; TRBD1 might be the D (5 bases). CDR1 is MNHNS and CDR2 is SASEGT in the germline V gene. The V gene lost 3 bases and the J gene lost 4 bases, with 17 bases spanning the gap. CDR3 length: 16 amino acids. This chain's CDR3 is CASSEAMWGGADTQYF. The CDR3 DNA reads TGTGCCAGCAGTGAGGCAATGTGGGGCGGCGCAGATACGCAGTATTTT.

This clone occurred a few times. CDR3 nucleotide sequence: TGCGCCAGCAGCTTCGTCCCGGGACAGGCCGAGCAGTACTTC. Translated, it gives CASSFVPGQAEQYF. The chain combines TRBV5-1 with TRBJ2-7; TRBD1 aligns across 8 bases. The CDR3 spans 14 residues. J gave up 6 bases and V 2 bases, and 7 bases lay outside the gene matches. In germline, CDR1 is SGHRS, CDR2 YFSETQ.

The J gene is TRBJ2-7, the V gene TRBV27; 7 bases fit TRBD1. V shed 6 bases and J 9 bases; nucleotides not matched to a gene: 14. Germline V gives CDR1 MNHEY, CDR2 SMNVEV (reference sequence). This CDR3 contains 14 residues. As DNA, the CDR3 is TGTGCCAGCAGCCGGGACAGTCCTACTAACGGGCAGTACTTC. It codes for CASSRDSPTNGQYF.

The rearrangement joins TRBV11-2 to TRBJ2-5; 8 nucleotides align to TRBD2. The CDR3 covers 16 residues. The V and J ends lost 1 base and 3 bases, in that order; junction bases with no gene match: 7. Germline CDR1 reads SGHAT; CDR2 reads FQNNGV. CDR3 residues: CASSLVGGGREETQYF. In nucleotides, the CDR3 is TGTGCCAGCAGCTTAGTAGGCGGGGGGCGGGAAGAGACCCAGTACTTC.

The rearrangement uses TRBV6-1 and TRBJ2-7, with a weak D call TRBD2 (5 bases). Germline-derived CDR1 and CDR2 are MNHNS and SASEGT. V was clipped by 10 bases and J by 3 bases, with 13 bases between them. The CDR3 consists of 12 residues. The CDR3 is CANGLEIYEQYF. Here the CDR3 DNA reads TGTGCCAACGGACTGGAAATCTACGAGCAGTACTTC.

This clone was picked up one time. J is TRBJ2-7 and V is TRBV7-9; TRBD1 aligns across 8 bases. V dropped 2 bases and J dropped 2; count of bases not matched to a gene: 5. The V gene's germline CDR1 is SEHNR and CDR2 FQNEAQ (reference sequence). The length of the CDR3 is 15 residues. Here the CDR3 DNA reads TGTGCCAGCAGCTTAACTGGACAGGGTGCCTACGAGCAGTACTTC. It encodes CASSLTGQGAYEQYF.

This chain links TRBV4-1 with TRBJ1-1, with D possibly matching TRBD1 (5 bases). The germline V and J ends were trimmed by 0 bases and 4 bases, with 15 bases remaining between them. The CDR3 runs 16 residues. Germline V gene lookup returns CDR1 MGHRA and CDR2 YSYEKL. In DNA, the CDR3 is TGCGCCAGCAGCCAAGAAGAGGTTCCCAGGGTCACTGAAGCTTTCTTT. Translation gives CASSQEEVPRVTEAFF.

The chain has TRBV5-6 and TRBJ1-2; 12 bases align to TRBD1. This CDR3 comprises 16 residues. CDR1 and CDR2 from the germline V gene are SGHDT and YYEEEE. Unmatched junction bases numbered 8, after V lost 0 bases and J lost 8 bases. The CDR3 bases are TGTGCCAGCAGCTTGGCAACGGGACAGGGGGCTACGGGCTACACCTTC. Residues: CASSLATGQGATGYTF. Full variable domain (outside the CDR3, taken from reference TRBV5-6 and TRBJ1-2): DAGVTQSPTHLIKTRGQQVTLRCSPKSGHDTVSWYQQALGQGPQFIFQYYEEEERQRGNFPDRFSGHQFPNYSSELNVNALLLGDSALYLCASSLATGQGATGYTFGSGTRLTVV.

The chain couples TRBV9 to TRBJ1-4; TRBD1 matches at 10 bases. Germline V gene data show CDR1 as SGDLS and CDR2 as YYNGEE. The CDR3 is 15 residues long. The V and J ends lost 0 bases and 5 bases, in that order; junction bases with no gene match: 1. CDR3 region: CASSVGTGGNEKLFF. Here the CDR3 DNA reads TGTGCCAGCAGCGTAGGGACAGGGGGAAATGAAAAACTGTTTTTT.

The chain combines TRBV7-2 with TRBJ2-3; TRBD2 matches 12 bases. The CDR3 runs to 16 residues. In germline, CDR1 is SGHTA, CDR2 FQGNSA. V was pared by 5 bases and J by 4 bases, with 7 bases of the junction left unmatched. CDR3 sequence reads: CASSTRLAGASDTQYF. Here the CDR3 DNA reads TGTGCCAGCAGCACCCGACTAGCGGGAGCTTCAGATACGCAGTATTTT. Combining the CDR3 with reference TRBV7-2 and TRBJ2-3 gives the whole variable domain GAGVSQSPSNKVTEKGKDVELRCDPISGHTALYWYRQSLGQGLEFLIYFQGNSAPDKSGLPSDRFSAERTGGSVSTLTIQRTQQEDSAVYLCASSTRLAGASDTQYFGPGTRLTVL.

In its sample, this clone was seen once. The chain joins TRBV14 to TRBJ1-2, with D unresolved. The CDR3 sequence is 13 residues long. With 4 bases removed from V and 2 bases from J, the gap between germline ends came to 8 bases. CDR1 is SGHDN and CDR2 is FVKESK in the germline V gene. As DNA, the CDR3 is TGTGCCAGCAGCCCTTACGGGAACTATGGCTACACCTTC. Its translation is CASSPYGNYGYTF.

The J gene is TRBJ1-2, the V gene TRBV6-1, with 7 bases fitting TRBD1. Germline V gene data show CDR1 as MNHNS and CDR2 as SASEGT. J gave up 4 bases and V 2 bases, and 7 bases lay outside the gene matches. The length of the CDR3 is 15 residues. This chain's CDR3 is CASSESGQEGYGYTF. CDR3 nucleotide sequence: TGTGCCAGCAGTGAATCAGGACAGGAGGGCTATGGCTACACCTTC.

The CDR3 DNA reads TGTGCCAGCAGGGAGGGGCTACGGACCTATGGCTACACCTTC. This translates into CASREGLRTYGYTF. This chain connects TRBV27 to TRBJ1-2; D is possibly TRBD1 (5 bases). The CDR3 consists of 14 residues. Germline CDR1 and CDR2: MNHEY and SMNVEV (reference sequence). V lost 6 bases, J lost 4 bases, and 15 bases lay in between.

The V and J genes are TRBV30 and TRBJ2-1; D is perhaps TRBD1 (5 bases). Germline V gene data show CDR1 as GTSNPN and CDR2 as SVGIG (reference sequence). The CDR3 has 12 residues. V lost 5 bases, J lost 4 bases, and 9 bases lay in between. The CDR3 region has the DNA TGTGCCTGGGGGGCAGCTTACAATGAGCAGTTCTTC. This translates into CAWGAAYNEQFF.

The gene calls are TRBV23-1 and TRBJ2-3; TRBD2 matches 7 bases. TRBV23-1 is an open reading frame, and its role is uncertain. This CDR3 spans 16 amino acids. The ends lost 1 base at V and 1 base at J; junction bases unmatched: 5. CDR3 loop: CASSQYGAGGTDTQYF. The CDR3 DNA reads as TGCGCCAGCAGTCAATATGGGGCGGGAGGCACAGATACGCAGTATTTT.

The chain couples TRBV27 to TRBJ1-2; 8 nucleotides agree with TRBD1. The length of the CDR3 is 12 residues. The J segment lost 6 bases and the V segment lost 10 bases, leaving 7 bases of the junction unmatched. From germline, CDR1 is MNHEY and CDR2 SMNVEV (reference sequence). Here the CDR3 reads CATLRTGHGYTF. In nucleotides, the CDR3 is TGTGCCACCCTCAGGACAGGGCATGGCTACACCTTC.

A single count supports this clone. This chain connects TRBV19 to TRBJ2-7; tentative D call: TRBD1 (5 bases). Germline CDR1 and CDR2: LNHDA and SQIVND (reference sequence). V lost 8 bases and J lost 3, with 14 bases in between. There are 13 residues in the CDR3. CDR3 bases: TGTGCCAGTTCCCCGACAGACCACTACGAGCAGTACTTC. Amino acid sequence: CASSPTDHYEQYF.

This sequence joins TRBV4-2 and TRBJ2-5; 11 nucleotides line up with TRBD2. In germline, CDR1 is LGHNA, CDR2 YNFKEQ. CDR3 length equals 19 residues. V was pared by 4 bases and J by 2 bases, with 15 bases of the junction left unmatched. The DNA for the CDR3 is TGTGCCAGCAGCCGTCTAGCGGGGGGCTCATCAAACGGGCAAGAGACCCAGTACTTC. Amino acid sequence: CASSRLAGGSSNGQETQYF.

This chain uses TRBV6-1 with TRBJ1-4, with D possibly being TRBD1 (6 bases). Trimming cost V 5 bases and J 5 bases, with 15 bases left between them. The V gene's germline CDR1 is MNHNS and CDR2 SASEGT. This CDR3 is 15 amino acids long. CDR3 sequence: CASSPTGTRNEKLFF. The DNA of the CDR3 is TGTGCCAGCAGTCCAACCGGGACAAGGAATGAAAAACTGTTTTTT.

The chain links TRBV4-1 to TRBJ2-1, with D perhaps TRBD2 (6 bases). The germline V and J ends were trimmed by 0 bases and 0 bases, with 12 bases remaining between them. CDR1 MGHRA and CDR2 YSYEKL come from the germline V gene. This CDR3 is built from 17 residues. CDR3 sequence: CASSQDSSGYSYNEQFF. The DNA for the CDR3 is TGCGCCAGCAGCCAAGATAGCAGCGGGTACTCCTACAATGAGCAGTTCTTC.

The J gene is TRBJ1-2, the V gene TRBV5-4; unclear D gene. Between the trimmed V and J ends, which lost 0 bases and 4 bases, there was a span of 4 bases. The CDR3 spans 12 residues. Germline V gene data show CDR1 as SGHNT and CDR2 as YYREEE (reference sequence). Here the CDR3 DNA reads TGTGCCAGCAGCTTGGCCTCCTATGGCTACACCTTC. It encodes CASSLASYGYTF.